One sample yielded the 25 T cell receptor beta chains listed below, sequenced in a study of technical replicates of blood from several donors. Repertoires were generated with immunoSEQ multiplex PCR, while TCRdb's copy carries only in-frame clones and drops some. The repertoire consists of 9,000 to 15,000 clones, with 85% to 95% occurring once and the leading ten covering 6.5% to 8%. Sequencing was done on a sample of PBMCs. These receptors originate from a human donor in good health.

As DNA, the CDR3 is TGTGCCAGCAGCGGGTCCGTGGGAGACGGCTACGAGCAGTACTTC. Translated: CASSGSVGDGYEQYF. The chain uses TRBV5-6 and TRBJ2-7; perhaps TRBD2 as D (5 bases). V was trimmed by 4 bases and J by 3 bases, leaving 17 bases between them. The CDR3 has 15 amino acids. The germline CDR1 and CDR2 sequences are SGHDT and YYEEEE.

This clone occurred once. The rearrangement links TRBV6-6 to TRBJ2-3; D not resolved. The germline V and J ends were trimmed by 0 bases and 2 bases, with 6 bases remaining between them. Germline V gives CDR1 MNHNY, CDR2 SVGAGI (reference sequence). This CDR3 contains 14 residues. The CDR3 loop reads CASSYSRLTDTQYF. The CDR3 DNA sequence: TGTGCCAGCAGTTACTCGCGGCTCACAGATACGCAGTATTTT.

This chain links TRBV11-3 with TRBJ2-2; 8 bases map to TRBD1. Germline loops: CDR1 SGHNT, CDR2 YENEEA. This CDR3 region has 14 residues. The V and J ends lost 6 bases and 7 bases, in that order; junction bases with no gene match: 7. The CDR3 region is CASRGRGQGGELFF. In DNA, the CDR3 is TGTGCCAGCAGAGGCAGGGGGCAAGGCGGGGAGCTGTTTTTT.

The chain is built from TRBV6-5 and TRBJ1-1, with D uncertain. CDR3 length equals 12 residues. CDR1 and CDR2 from the germline V gene are MNHEY and SVGAGI. The V gene lost 4 bases and the J gene lost 7 bases, with 10 bases spanning the gap. As DNA, the CDR3 is TGTGCCAGCAGTTCGCAAAGCGGTGAAGCTTTCTTT. It codes for CASSSQSGEAFF.

This rearrangement joins TRBV11-3 to TRBJ2-2; D may be TRBD2 (6 bases). CDR3 length: 17 residues. Germline CDR1 is SGHNT and CDR2 is YENEEA. The V and J ends lost 5 bases and 0 bases respectively, with 16 bases between them. For the CDR3, the DNA is TGTGCCAGCAGCCCTGGATGGGCGGGGACGAACACCGGGGAGCTGTTTTTT. Protein: CASSPGWAGTNTGELFF.

The chain employs TRBV7-2 and TRBJ2-2, with a tentative D call TRBD1 (5 bases). V was trimmed by 1 base and J by 3 bases, leaving 9 bases between them. This CDR3 is 15 amino acids long. Germline V lookup: CDR1 SGHTA, CDR2 FQGNSA. CDR3 region: CASSLGGRDTGELFF. DNA for the CDR3: TGTGCCAGCAGCTTAGGAGGCAGGGACACCGGGGAGCTGTTTTTT.

The chain carries TRBV12-1 and TRBJ2-1; TRBD2, as called in the table, went unchecked against the DNA. TRBV12-1 is marked as a pseudogene. The CDR3 runs 17 residues. This CDR3 is CASSFGRLAGGINEQFF. In DNA form, the CDR3 reads TGTGCCAGCAGCTTCGGACGACTCGCGGGAGGGATAAATGAGCAGTTCTTC.

This clone has a handful of counts. This chain joins TRBV4-2 and TRBJ2-1; 11 nucleotides match TRBD2. The CDR3 sequence is 18 residues long. Losses at the gene ends were 6 bases for V and 4 bases for J; bases not matched to a gene: 14. Germline CDR1 is LGHNA and CDR2 is YNFKEQ. The CDR3 nucleotides are TGTGCCAGCAGAACAATAGCGGGAGGGCCGAACTTATACAATGAGCAGTTCTTC. Translation gives CASRTIAGGPNLYNEQFF.

V and J are TRBV19 and TRBJ1-1, with a possible D match to TRBD1 (6 bases). The CDR3 sequence is 13 residues long. V lost 5 bases and J lost 3, with 10 bases in between. Germline-derived CDR1 and CDR2 are LNHDA and SQIVND (reference sequence). The CDR3 here is CASSQQGYTEAFF. CDR3 sequence (DNA): TGTGCCAGTAGTCAACAGGGTTACACTGAAGCTTTCTTT.

The rearrangement uses TRBV18 and TRBJ2-3, with 9 bases identical to TRBD2. The CDR3 has 15 amino acids. With V trimmed by 1 base and J by 6 bases, 5 bases remained unmatched. Per germline, CDR1 KGHSH and CDR2 LQKENI. The CDR3 spells CASSPRSSGRDTQYF. CDR3 DNA sequence: TGTGCCAGCTCACCACGTTCAAGCGGGAGGGATACGCAGTATTTT.

CDR3 in DNA: TGTGCCAGCAGTTTAGCGGAGAACACCGGGGAGCTGTTTTTT. It codes for CASSLAENTGELFF. V is TRBV28 and J is TRBJ2-2; D gene uncertain. V lost 2 bases and J 1 base, leaving 5 bases between the germline ends. Germline V gene data show CDR1 as MDHEN and CDR2 as SYDVKM. The CDR3 covers 14 residues. Variable domain in full (rest from reference TRBV28 and TRBJ2-2): DVKVTQSSRYLVKRTGEKVFLECVQDMDHENMFWYRQDPGLGLRLIYFSYDVKMKEKGDIPEGYSVSREKKERFSLILESASTNQTSMYLCASSLAENTGELFFGEGSRLTVL.

The chain links TRBV4-1 to TRBJ2-1; 14 nucleotides align to TRBD2. V dropped 3 bases and J dropped 7; count of bases not matched to a gene: 5. Germline V lookup: CDR1 MGHRA, CDR2 YSYEKL. The CDR3 consists of 16 residues. CDR3 sequence reads: CASSQAGTSGSNEQFF. CDR3 DNA sequence: TGCGCCAGCAGCCAGGCCGGGACTAGCGGGAGTAATGAGCAGTTCTTC.

The chain carries TRBV30 and TRBJ1-5, with unresolved D. The V end was cut by 4 bases, the J end by 0 bases, with 16 bases between. The CDR3 is made up of 16 amino acids. The germline V gene encodes CDR1 GTSNPN and CDR2 SVGIG (reference sequence). CDR3 amino acids: CAWTGPGSYSNQPQHF. The CDR3 DNA sequence: TGTGCCTGGACGGGCCCCGGGAGTTATAGCAATCAGCCCCAGCATTTT.

V usage is TRBV28 and J usage is TRBJ1-2; 7 bases agree with TRBD1. Germline loops: CDR1 MDHEN, CDR2 SYDVKM. This CDR3 has 16 residues. The V and J ends lost 8 bases and 4 bases, in that order; junction bases with no gene match: 16. The CDR3 is CASQGLGQDSIYGYTF. The CDR3 DNA reads as TGTGCCAGCCAGGGACTAGGACAGGACTCAATCTATGGCTACACCTTC.

The rearrangement uses TRBV30 and TRBJ2-5; perhaps TRBD1 as D (5 bases). Trimming shortened V by 5 bases and J by 5 bases, and 15 bases separated the two germline ends. Germline V gene lookup returns CDR1 GTSNPN and CDR2 SVGIG (reference sequence). The CDR3 totals 13 residues. The CDR3 sequence is CAWALRQSETQYF. The DNA for the CDR3 is TGTGCCTGGGCCCTTCGACAGTCCGAGACCCAGTACTTC. Full variable domain (outside the CDR3, taken from reference TRBV30 and TRBJ2-5): SQTIHQWPATLVQPVGSPLSLECTVEGTSNPNLYWYRQAAGRGLQLLFYSVGIGQISSEVPQNLSASRPQDRQFILSSKKLLLSDSGFYLCAWALRQSETQYFGPGTRLLVL.

V and J are TRBV28 and TRBJ2-3; no reliable D call. V shed 8 bases and J shed 2 bases, with 8 bases lying between them. CDR1 is MDHEN, CDR2 SYDVKM, per germline. This CDR3 is 12 amino acids long. CDR3 bases: TGTGCCAGCTCCTCAGTCACAGATACGCAGTATTTT. Its protein is CASSSVTDTQYF.

This chain links TRBV7-2 with TRBJ2-3; D remains unclear. CDR1 and CDR2 from the germline V gene are SGHTA and FQGNSA. V was trimmed by 4 bases and J by 0 bases, leaving 5 bases between them. The CDR3 has 13 residues. DNA for the CDR3: TGTGCCAGCAGCTCCTATAGCACAGATACGCAGTATTTT. It translates to CASSSYSTDTQYF.

The chain is built from TRBV11-2 and TRBJ2-1; TRBD2 matches 12 bases. There are 15 residues in the CDR3. J was trimmed by 9 bases and V by 3 bases; bases with no gene match: 6. Germline lookup yields CDR1 SGHAT and CDR2 FQNNGV. The CDR3 reads CASSFLAGGTGEQFF. As DNA, the CDR3 is TGTGCCAGCAGCTTTCTAGCGGGAGGGACCGGTGAGCAGTTCTTC.

The gene calls are TRBV11-3 and TRBJ2-3; TRBD2 matches 12 bases. Trimming removed 5 bases from V and 2 bases from J; junction bases left unmatched: 14. This CDR3 region has 19 residues. Germline-derived CDR1 and CDR2 are SGHNT and YENEEA. The CDR3 loop reads CASSPPLAGGPSYTDTQYF. DNA of the CDR3: TGTGCCAGCAGCCCCCCTCTAGCGGGAGGGCCATCTTACACAGATACGCAGTATTTT.

This rearrangement joins TRBV6-1 to TRBJ2-6; D possibly corresponds to TRBD1 (5 bases). Germline assignment: CDR1 MNHNS and CDR2 SASEGT. V lost 6 bases and J 1 base, leaving 10 bases between the germline ends. There are 15 residues in the CDR3. As DNA, the CDR3 is TGTGCCAGCAGCGCCAGGGAATCTGGGGCCAACGTCCTGACTTTC. This sequence encodes CASSARESGANVLTF.

V and J are TRBV28 and TRBJ2-1; 14 bases map to TRBD2. Germline CDR1 is MDHEN and CDR2 is SYDVKM. The CDR3 is 16 residues long. Trimming at V came to 3 bases and at J to 6 bases, leaving 4 bases not matched to a gene. CDR3 nucleotides: TGTGCCAGCAGTTTTATCGGGACTAGCGGGAGCAATGAGCAGTTCTTC. This gives the protein CASSFIGTSGSNEQFF. Full variable domain (remainder filled in from reference TRBV28 and TRBJ2-1): DVKVTQSSRYLVKRTGEKVFLECVQDMDHENMFWYRQDPGLGLRLIYFSYDVKMKEKGDIPEGYSVSREKKERFSLILESASTNQTSMYLCASSFIGTSGSNEQFFGPGTRLTVL.

The V and J genes are TRBV5-1 and TRBJ2-2; weak D call: TRBD2 (5 bases). V was cut by 0 bases and J by 4 bases, with 13 bases left in between. The CDR3 contains 16 residues. Looked up from germline, CDR1 is SGHRS and CDR2 is YFSETQ. CDR3 loop: CASSLGGSVGTGELFF. For the CDR3, the DNA is TGCGCCAGCAGCTTGGGAGGGAGCGTGGGCACCGGGGAGCTGTTTTTT.

The J gene is TRBJ2-5, the V gene TRBV9, with a possible D match to TRBD2 (7 bases). CDR1 SGDLS and CDR2 YYNGEE come from the germline V gene. The CDR3 has 16 amino acids. V gave up 0 bases and J gave up 1 base, with 13 bases separating them. The CDR3 bases are TGTGCCAGCAGCGTAGCGGGGGGCCGCCTCCAAGAGACCCAGTACTTC. This gives the protein CASSVAGGRLQETQYF.

This chain uses TRBV18 with TRBJ2-7; D is undetermined. V dropped 3 bases and J dropped 2 bases, with 11 bases sitting between them. Per the germline V gene, CDR1 is KGHSH and CDR2 is LQKENI. This CDR3 has 14 amino acids. CDR3 loop: CASSPETTAYEQYF. The CDR3 DNA is TGTGCCAGCTCACCTGAGACAACCGCCTACGAGCAGTACTTC.

The chain carries TRBV7-8 and TRBJ1-3, with 7 bases matching TRBD1. This CDR3 has 16 residues. Trimming cost V 6 bases and J 2 bases; bases outside gene matches: 10. Germline CDR1 SGHVS, CDR2 FQNEAQ. CDR3 in DNA: TGTGCCAGCAGTTCCTCTCCAAGGGGGCCTGGAAACACCATATATTTT. Residues: CASSSSPRGPGNTIYF.